The 7 T cell receptor beta chains given below trace back to one sample, sequenced in a study of blood T cell repertoires in COVID-19. This table comes from immunoSEQ multiplex PCR, and its TCRdb copy is limited to in-frame clones, with some not included. This sample has 100,000 to 150,000 clones, with approximately 90% found just once. Sample: peripheral blood. Receptor source: a human donor in a cohort sampled during active COVID-19.

V usage is TRBV7-8 and J usage is TRBJ2-7; D is unclear. V was trimmed by 1 base and J by 2 bases, leaving 15 bases between them. Germline CDR1 reads SGHVS; CDR2 reads FQNEAQ. The CDR3 has 16 residues. CDR3 sequence reads: CASSLVSSRQAYEQYF. Written as DNA, the CDR3 is TGTGCCAGCAGCTTAGTTTCTTCCAGGCAAGCCTACGAGCAGTACTTC.

This clone was recorded once. The chain employs TRBV28 and TRBJ2-7, with a weak D call TRBD1 (5 bases). The CDR3 is 13 amino acids. V was pared by 10 bases and J by 2 bases, with 15 bases between. Germline CDR1 reads MDHEN; CDR2 reads SYDVKM. The CDR3 region has the DNA TGTGCCATCCAAACAGCACAGGCCTACGAGCAGTACTTC. Amino acid sequence: CAIQTAQAYEQYF.

The chain has TRBV11-3 and TRBJ2-1; 7 bases are shared with TRBD1. V was pared by 6 bases and J by 0 bases, with 5 bases of the junction left unmatched. This CDR3 is built from 15 residues. CDR1 is SGHNT, CDR2 YENEEA, per germline. CDR3 nucleotide sequence: TGTGCCAGCAGGTTGGACAGGAGCTCCTACAATGAGCAGTTCTTC. Translating gives CASRLDRSSYNEQFF.

The chain combines TRBV6-5 with TRBJ1-3; no firm D call. The CDR3 runs 15 residues. V was cut by 6 bases and J by 0 bases, with 12 bases left in between. Germline-derived CDR1 and CDR2 are MNHEY and SVGAGI. This CDR3 is CASSAQRSSGNTIYF. The DNA of the CDR3 is TGTGCCAGCAGCGCGCAACGGAGCTCTGGAAACACCATATATTTT.

The gene calls are TRBV11-3 and TRBJ1-1, with D unresolved. The CDR3 has 15 residues. Germline CDR1 is SGHNT and CDR2 is YENEEA. The V gene lost 4 bases and the J gene lost 1 base, with 13 bases spanning the gap. The CDR3 sequence: CASSSAMRENTEAFF. DNA for the CDR3: TGTGCCAGCAGCTCCGCCATGAGGGAGAACACTGAAGCTTTCTTT.

The V gene is TRBV19, the J gene TRBJ1-1; no reliable D call. Germline loops: CDR1 LNHDA, CDR2 SQIVND (reference sequence). The CDR3 spans 14 residues. V was trimmed by 1 base and J by 8 bases, leaving 14 bases between them. CDR3 nucleotides: TGTGCCAGTAGTATAGGGCCCAACGGGGTCGAAGCTTTCTTT. This encodes CASSIGPNGVEAFF.

This sequence joins TRBV28 and TRBJ2-2; TRBD1 matches 8 bases. Germline V gene lookup returns CDR1 MDHEN and CDR2 SYDVKM. The length of the CDR3 is 14 residues. V shed 9 bases and J 5 bases; nucleotides not matched to a gene: 8. CDR3 protein: CASLPGGETGELFF. DNA of the CDR3: TGTGCCAGTCTACCAGGGGGCGAGACCGGGGAGCTGTTTTTT.